The rows below give T cell receptor beta chains drawn from one sample of a study of metastatic and nonmetastatic thyroid tumors. TCRdb reanalyzed the PCR reads via MiXCR. This sample carries around 53,000 clones, around 20% of them seen once, and the ten largest clones take 4% to 5%. The sequencing sample was made of blood. The receptors stem from a female donor with papillary thyroid cancer or a benign thyroid nodule (not recorded which). Some clones in this sample may be carry-over from other donors' samples. CDR3s include the opening cysteine and the closing phenylalanine or tryptophan. Clone size appears in some rows only: once, few, many, or a class for an expanded clone.

j_gene: TRBJ2-1
abundance: many
v_gene: TRBV24-1
CDR3aa: CATGSRASDEQFF

j_gene: TRBJ2-7
abundance: many
v_gene: TRBV6-1
CDR3aa: CASISRAGGSYEQYF

j_gene: TRBJ1-2
abundance: many
v_gene: TRBV4-1
CDR3aa: CASSQDRGLVDYGYTF

j_gene: TRBJ1-1
abundance: many
v_gene: TRBV10-3
CDR3aa: CAIRGGRDTEAFF

j_gene: TRBJ1-1
abundance: many
v_gene: TRBV6-1
CDR3aa: CASKTGGTEAFF

j_gene: TRBJ2-2
abundance: many
v_gene: TRBV9
CDR3aa: CASSVGAGEGTGELFF

j_gene: TRBJ1-2
abundance: many
v_gene: TRBV5-5
CDR3aa: CASSLRSGAYGYTF

j_gene: TRBJ2-3
abundance: NA
v_gene: TRBV4-1
CDR3aa: CASSLGIGLLGSDTQYF

j_gene: TRBJ1-5
abundance: many
v_gene: TRBV3-1
CDR3aa: CASSLPGDQPQHF

j_gene: TRBJ2-4
abundance: many
v_gene: TRBV5-1
CDR3aa: CASSNSGAQAKNIQYF

j_gene: TRBJ2-1
abundance: many
v_gene: TRBV19
CDR3aa: CASSIRGSGLHNEQFF

j_gene: TRBJ2-2
abundance: NA
v_gene: TRBV5-1
CDR3aa: CASSPPISNTGELFF

j_gene: TRBJ1-2
abundance: many
v_gene: TRBV19
CDR3aa: CASIDVGGGYTF

j_gene: TRBJ2-2
abundance: few
v_gene: TRBV12-3/TRBV12-4
CDR3aa: CASSGTRTGELFF